Given below is one T cell receptor (beta chain) in context. There are many counts of this clonotype. Its antigen is still unknown. Base qualities are not provided; no much larger clone lies one nucleotide away. Libraries were built with PCR. The sample was run on an Illumina HiSeq 4000. Bulk TCR libraries were prepared as previously described, using TCR primers listed in Table S5. Purification of total RNA was performed with the Qiagen AllPrep DNA/RNA kit. Reads from multiple sequencing runs of the same library were pooled before analysis. The paper's processing steps were these. Reads were retained only if their TCR constant sequence matched exactly, and those retained reads were trimmed to 150 nt and grouped according to their 12-nt molecular barcodes. Within each barcode group, reads were sub-clustered at a 15% Levenshtein threshold, and quality-weighted consensus sequences were built per RNA molecule. Non-functional sequences were excluded, and lower-count sequences lying one edit away from another sequence were also excluded. Barcode sub-clusters with fewer than 20% of the maximum read count were removed, based on fitting two negative binomial distributions. TCRdb reprocessed the public reads (quality trimming at Q25 with fastp, clone calling with MiXCR) and kept in-frame beta chains. Duplicate CDR3 protein sequences are folded into a single record with the most common DNA and genes. Here the V and J calls rest on TCRdb's processing, not on the authors' analysis. This sample gives under 600,000 distinct CDR3 sequences in total; around 21% of them show up just once. The top ten clonotypes cover under 0.85% of the sample.

This entry belongs to a study of molecular identifiers for immune sequencing clone quantification listed by TCRdb under 2018. Notes on the research overall: In a replicate experiment, RNA from roughly 20,000 or 100,000 naive CD8 T cells was split into five aliquots, four of which were sequenced. This methods study used CD8 T cells to benchmark TCR RNA copy counting and molecular-identifier clustering-based TCR repertoire sequencing (MIDCIRS). The paper's findings and limits, for the study overall: Highly expanded clone sizes could be underestimated because identical TCR molecules may share a barcode. Clones above 20 RNA copies held over 99% of molecules in CMV-specific effector cells but under 1% in naive cells. Modeling indicated roughly 3.2 TCR RNA copies recovered per cell, compared with about ten by digital PCR, which implies a capture efficiency of 25% to 35%. Without barcode sub-clustering, chimeric consensus sequences inflated TCR diversity; chimeras reached as high as 47%. Spiked-in Jurkat TCR RNA equal to a single cell's worth was reported to be detectable even within one million naive CD8 T cells. The naive libraries included spiked-in Jurkat TCR RNA (around nine copies' worth), and this Jurkat TCR RNA is not part of the donor repertoire.

Libraries of naive CD8 T cells were built from anywhere between about 17,000 and 1,000,000 sorted cells, with 10%, 30% or 50% of the purified RNA used. Naive CD8 T cells, defined as CD8+CD4-CCR7+CD45RA+, were FACS-sorted into RLT Plus buffer on a BD FACSAria II. To test detection sensitivity, Jurkat RNA equal to about nine TCR copies was added to samples of about 17,000-1,100,000 naive CD8 T cells. CD8 T cells were enriched with RosetteSep CD8+ T Cell Enrichment Cocktail and Ficoll-Paque, followed by ACK red cell lysis. Trimming removed 5 bases from V and 0 bases from J; the gene matches leave 11 bases unexplained. Including cysteine and phenylalanine, the CDR3 has 19 amino acids. Just the 57-base CDR3 DNA is kept, in frame starting at base 1. Sequences SGHTA (CDR1) and FQGNSA (CDR2) are obtained from the germline V gene.

Sequencing was performed on naive CD8+ T cells from blood, with Jurkat cell RNA spiked in. The sample's cell subset or site label, decoded: FACS-sorted CD8+CD4-CCR7+CD45RA+ naive T cells. The sequence is built from TRBV7-2 and TRBJ2-3; 13 central nucleotides agree with TRBD2. The origin of this receptor is a human donor in good health. Some libraries in this study had Jurkat cell RNA spiked in. DNA sequence: TGTGCCAGCAGCCTGCGGACTAGCGGGGGTATCGGTAGCACAGATACGCAGTATTTT. Translated, this is CASSLRTSGGIGSTDTQYF. Supplemented by the reference TRBV7-2 and TRBJ2-3 proteins around the CDR3, the complete variable domain is GAGVSQSPSNKVTEKGKDVELRCDPISGHTALYWYRQSLGQGLEFLIYFQGNSAPDKSGLPSDRFSAERTGGSVSTLTIQRTQQEDSAVYLCASSLRTSGGIGSTDTQYFGPGTRLTVL.